The rows below give T cell receptor beta chains drawn from one sample of a study of T-cell reconstitution after alpha-beta-depleted transplantation in children. A single record per CDR3 protein comes from TCRdb applying MiXCR to the PCR reads. The data hold about 440,000 distinct CDR3 sequences, with around two fifths observed a single time. Sequences were derived from PBMCs, sampled before TCRalphabeta/CD19-depleted stem cell transplant. All receptors derive from a girl aged 2-10 years with aplastic anemia, due to receive a stem cell transplant. Both conserved end residues are part of each CDR3. Each record gives: CDR3 protein, CDR3 DNA, V gene, J gene, clone size, D gene. D genes are given only for firm matches. Size is omitted from some rows. Given values are once, few, many or a class for expanded clones.

cdr3_aa: CASSAVGNEQYF
cdr3_nt: TGTGCCAGCAGTGCAGTCGGGAACGAGCAGTACTTC
v_call: TRBV6-1
j_call: TRBJ2-7
clone_size: .
d_call: .

cdr3_aa: CASSYGTTGQSTDTQYF
cdr3_nt: TGTGCCAGCAGTTACGGAACCACGGGACAGAGCACAGATACGCAGTATTTT
v_call: TRBV6-5
j_call: TRBJ2-3
clone_size: few
d_call: TRBD1

cdr3_aa: CASSAGTSGRHTQYF
cdr3_nt: TGTGCCAGCAGTGCCGGGACTAGCGGGAGGCATACGCAGTATTTT
v_call: TRBV28
j_call: TRBJ2-3
clone_size: many
d_call: TRBD2

cdr3_aa: CSVLDFWNTGELFF
cdr3_nt: TGCAGCGTTCTTGACTTCTGGAACACCGGGGAGCTGTTTTTT
v_call: TRBV29-1
j_call: TRBJ2-2
clone_size: once
d_call: .

cdr3_aa: CASSPMGQGSWQYF
cdr3_nt: TGTGCCAGCAGCCCCATGGGACAGGGGTCTTGGCAGTACTTC
v_call: TRBV6-1
j_call: TRBJ2-7
clone_size: .
d_call: TRBD1

cdr3_aa: CASSPRSGPGYTF
cdr3_nt: TGTGCCAGCAGCCCGAGATCAGGTCCCGGCTACACCTTC
v_call: TRBV7-9
j_call: TRBJ1-2
clone_size: .
d_call: .

cdr3_aa: CASSSRGLGTEAFF
cdr3_nt: TGTGCCAGCAGTTCCAGGGGTCTGGGGACTGAAGCTTTCTTT
v_call: TRBV12-3/TRBV12-4
j_call: TRBJ1-1
clone_size: .
d_call: .

cdr3_aa: CASSLNVRYEQYF
cdr3_nt: TGTGCCAGCAGCTTAAACGTCCGTTACGAGCAGTACTTC
v_call: TRBV7-2
j_call: TRBJ2-7
clone_size: many
d_call: .

cdr3_aa: CASSGGQGTAQETQYF
cdr3_nt: TGTGCCAGCAGCGGGGGACAGGGGACGGCCCAAGAGACCCAGTACTTC
v_call: TRBV9
j_call: TRBJ2-5
clone_size: .
d_call: TRBD1

cdr3_aa: CASSEIGGEDTEAFF
cdr3_nt: TGCGCCAGCAGTGAAATTGGGGGTGAGGACACTGAAGCTTTCTTT
v_call: TRBV10-1
j_call: TRBJ1-1
clone_size: .
d_call: .

cdr3_aa: CASSLSLADQGIQYF
cdr3_nt: TGCGCCAGCAGCTTGTCCCTGGCAGACCAGGGCATTCAGTACTTC
v_call: TRBV5-1
j_call: TRBJ2-4
clone_size: .
d_call: .